The 9 T cell receptor beta chains in this list originate from one sample, sequenced in a study of Tregs in tolerant kidney transplant recipients. The data were produced by immunoSEQ multiplex PCR, yet TCRdb's version contains in-frame clones alone and is incomplete. Of approximately 66,000 clones listed, 70% to 90% are singletons. The sequenced sample was Tregs from blood, obtained before the transplant. These receptors originate from a human donor who received a combined kidney and bone marrow transplant.

This rearrangement joins TRBV18 to TRBJ2-3; D is unclear. The CDR3 runs 14 residues. Germline CDR1 reads KGHSH; CDR2 reads LQKENI. The V gene lost 0 bases and the J gene lost 6 bases, with 10 bases spanning the gap. The CDR3 nucleotides are TGTGCCAGCTCACCACCGCTGTTCGGGGATACGCAGTATTTT. Protein sequence: CASSPPLFGDTQYF.

V is TRBV10-2 and J is TRBJ2-1, with 9 bases aligning to TRBD2. Germline V gene data show CDR1 as WSHSY and CDR2 as SAAADI. Unmatched junction bases numbered 7, after V lost 9 bases and J lost 10 bases. The CDR3 spans 12 residues. CDR3 in amino acids: CASRGTSREQFF. The CDR3 DNA is TGCGCCAGTCGCGGGACTAGCAGAGAGCAGTTCTTC.

Only one count was recorded for this clone. This chain's CDR3 is CASRYTSGSYEQYF. CDR3 bases: TGCGCCAGCAGATACACTAGCGGTTCGTACGAGCAGTACTTC. The chain is built from TRBV5-1 and TRBJ2-7, with 8 bases lining up with TRBD2. From germline, CDR1 is SGHRS and CDR2 YFSETQ. Trimming cost V 5 bases and J 4 bases; bases outside gene matches: 8. The length of the CDR3 is 14 residues.

The CDR3 protein is CASSERNRASYGYTF. CDR3 nucleotide sequence: TGTGCCAGCAGCGAGCGCAACAGGGCCTCCTATGGCTACACCTTC. This chain uses TRBV9 with TRBJ1-2; weak D call: TRBD1 (6 bases). V lost 3 bases and J lost 4, with 16 bases in between. Germline-derived CDR1 and CDR2 are SGDLS and YYNGEE. This CDR3 has 15 residues.

This clone was recorded a few times. The rearrangement joins TRBV19 to TRBJ2-7; D is undetermined. The CDR3 length is 14 residues. Germline CDR1 LNHDA, CDR2 SQIVND (reference sequence). Trimming stripped 5 bases from V and 0 bases from J, with 11 bases between. The CDR3 sequence is CASSPGRSSYEQYF. The CDR3 region has the DNA TGTGCCAGTAGTCCAGGTCGCAGCTCCTACGAGCAGTACTTC.

The CDR3: CASSDSSGGTDTQYF. The CDR3 nucleotides read TGTGCCAGCAGTGACTCGAGCGGGGGCACAGATACGCAGTATTTT. This sequence joins TRBV6-4 and TRBJ2-3, with 7 bases fitting TRBD2. The CDR3 contains 15 residues. Germline values: CDR1 MRHNA, CDR2 SNTAGT. The ends lost 0 bases at V and 1 base at J; junction bases unmatched: 1.

This chain links TRBV5-1 with TRBJ2-1; D remains ambiguous. The V end was cut by 1 base, the J end by 4 bases, with 6 bases between. CDR1 and CDR2 from the germline V gene are SGHRS and YFSETQ. CDR3 length: 13 amino acids. CDR3 amino acids: CASSLRSYNEQFF. CDR3 DNA sequence: TGCGCCAGCAGCTTGAGGTCTTACAATGAGCAGTTCTTC.

In DNA, the CDR3 is TGCAGCGTGGGAATAGAGTACGAGCAGTACTTC. Translation gives CSVGIEYEQYF. The chain combines TRBV29-1 with TRBJ2-7; D ambiguous. This CDR3 has 11 residues. CDR1 is SQVTM, CDR2 ANQGSEA, per germline. Trimming removed 6 bases from V and 4 bases from J, with 10 bases in between.

In this sample, this clone turned up once. The chain is built from TRBV5-1 and TRBJ1-1; TRBD1 matches 10 bases. Germline V gene lookup returns CDR1 SGHRS and CDR2 YFSETQ. The V segment lost 4 bases and the J segment 5 bases; nucleotides outside the gene matches: 5. The CDR3 is 14 residues long. The chain's CDR3 is CASSLDRGQTEAFF. CDR3 DNA: TGCGCCAGCAGCCTTGACAGGGGGCAAACTGAAGCTTTCTTT.